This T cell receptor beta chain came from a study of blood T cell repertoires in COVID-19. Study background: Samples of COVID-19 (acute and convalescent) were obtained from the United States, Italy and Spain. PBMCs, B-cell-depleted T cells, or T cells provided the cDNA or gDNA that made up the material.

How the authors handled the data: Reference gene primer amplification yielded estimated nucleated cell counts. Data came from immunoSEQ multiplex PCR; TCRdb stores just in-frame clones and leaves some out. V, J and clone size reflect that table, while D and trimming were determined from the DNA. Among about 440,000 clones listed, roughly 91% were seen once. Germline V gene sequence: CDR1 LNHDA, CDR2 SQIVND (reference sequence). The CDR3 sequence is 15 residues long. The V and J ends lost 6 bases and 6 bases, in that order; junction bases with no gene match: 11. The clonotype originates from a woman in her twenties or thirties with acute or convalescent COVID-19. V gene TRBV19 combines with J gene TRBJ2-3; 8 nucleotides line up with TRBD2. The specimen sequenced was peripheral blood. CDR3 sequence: CASSLYLAGRDTQYF. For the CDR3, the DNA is TGTGCCAGTAGCCTATACCTAGCGGGTCGGGATACGCAGTATTTT. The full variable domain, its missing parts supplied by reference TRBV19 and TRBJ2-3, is DGGITQSPKYLFRKEGQNVTLSCEQNLNHDAMYWYRQDPGQGLRLIYYSQIVNDFQKGDIAEGYSVSREKKESFPLTVTSAQKNPTAFYLCASSLYLAGRDTQYFGPGTRLTVL.